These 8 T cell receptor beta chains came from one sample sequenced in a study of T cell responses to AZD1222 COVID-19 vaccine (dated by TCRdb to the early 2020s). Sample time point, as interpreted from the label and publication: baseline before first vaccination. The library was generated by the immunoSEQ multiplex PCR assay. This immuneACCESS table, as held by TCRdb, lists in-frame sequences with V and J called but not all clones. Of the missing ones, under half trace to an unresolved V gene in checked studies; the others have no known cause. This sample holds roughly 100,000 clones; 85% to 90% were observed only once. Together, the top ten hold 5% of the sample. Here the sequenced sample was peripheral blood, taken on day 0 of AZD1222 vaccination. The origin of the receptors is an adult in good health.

CDR3 bases: TGCGCCAGCAGCTCTGGACTAGTGGGGCCTGAGCAGTTCTTC. It codes for CASSSGLVGPEQFF. V and J are TRBV5-1 and TRBJ2-1, with 7 bases lining up with TRBD2. The CDR3 contains 14 residues. CDR1 is SGHRS, CDR2 YFSETQ, per germline. Losses at the gene ends were 3 bases for V and 9 bases for J; bases not matched to a gene: 9.

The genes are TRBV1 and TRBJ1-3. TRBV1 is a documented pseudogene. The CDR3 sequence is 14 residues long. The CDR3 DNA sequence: TGCACCAGCAGCCAGGGACTCGCGGGAAACACCATATATTTT. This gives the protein CTSSQGLAGNTIYF.

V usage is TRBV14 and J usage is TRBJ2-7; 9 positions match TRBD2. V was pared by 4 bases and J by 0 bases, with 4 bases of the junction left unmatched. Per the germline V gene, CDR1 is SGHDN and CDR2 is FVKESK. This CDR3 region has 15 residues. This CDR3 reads CASSRGGGGSYEQYF. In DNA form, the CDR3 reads TGTGCCAGCAGCCGCGGGGGGGGCGGCTCCTACGAGCAGTACTTC. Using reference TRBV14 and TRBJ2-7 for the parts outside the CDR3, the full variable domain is EAGVTQFPSHSVIEKGQTVTLRCDPISGHDNLYWYRRVMGKEIKFLLHFVKESKQDESGMPNNRFLAERTGGTYSTLKVQPAELEDSGVYFCASSRGGGGSYEQYFGPGTRLTVT.

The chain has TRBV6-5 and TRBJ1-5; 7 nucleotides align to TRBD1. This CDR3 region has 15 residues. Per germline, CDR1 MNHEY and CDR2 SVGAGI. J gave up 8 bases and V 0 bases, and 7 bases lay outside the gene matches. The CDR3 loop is CASSYSATGSKPQHF. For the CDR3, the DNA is TGTGCCAGCAGTTACTCGGCGACAGGGAGTAAGCCCCAGCATTTT.

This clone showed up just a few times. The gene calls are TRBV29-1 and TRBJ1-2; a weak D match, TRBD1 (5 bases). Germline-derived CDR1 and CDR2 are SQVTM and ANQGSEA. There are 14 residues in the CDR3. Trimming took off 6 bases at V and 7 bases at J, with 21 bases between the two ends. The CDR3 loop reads CSVESGAGFSGYTF. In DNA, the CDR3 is TGCAGCGTGGAATCCGGGGCGGGATTCTCTGGCTACACCTTC.

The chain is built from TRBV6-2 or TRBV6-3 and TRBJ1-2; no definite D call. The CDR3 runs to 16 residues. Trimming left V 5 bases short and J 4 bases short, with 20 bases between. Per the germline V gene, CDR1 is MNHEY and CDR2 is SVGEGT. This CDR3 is CASSPAMLLGIYGYTF. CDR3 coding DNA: TGTGCCAGCAGTCCCGCCATGTTGTTAGGGATCTATGGCTACACCTTC.

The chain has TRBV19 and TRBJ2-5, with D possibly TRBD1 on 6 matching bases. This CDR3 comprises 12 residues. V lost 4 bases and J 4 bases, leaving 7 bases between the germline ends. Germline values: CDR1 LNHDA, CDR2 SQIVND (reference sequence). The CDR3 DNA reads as TGTGCCAGTAGTAAGGACAGAGAGACCCAGTACTTC. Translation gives CASSKDRETQYF.

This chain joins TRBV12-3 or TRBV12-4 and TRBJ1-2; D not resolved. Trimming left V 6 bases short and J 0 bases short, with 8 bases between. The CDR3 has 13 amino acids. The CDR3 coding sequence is TGTGCCAGCAGCCTAGCCTCTAACTATGGCTACACCTTC. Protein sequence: CASSLASNYGYTF.